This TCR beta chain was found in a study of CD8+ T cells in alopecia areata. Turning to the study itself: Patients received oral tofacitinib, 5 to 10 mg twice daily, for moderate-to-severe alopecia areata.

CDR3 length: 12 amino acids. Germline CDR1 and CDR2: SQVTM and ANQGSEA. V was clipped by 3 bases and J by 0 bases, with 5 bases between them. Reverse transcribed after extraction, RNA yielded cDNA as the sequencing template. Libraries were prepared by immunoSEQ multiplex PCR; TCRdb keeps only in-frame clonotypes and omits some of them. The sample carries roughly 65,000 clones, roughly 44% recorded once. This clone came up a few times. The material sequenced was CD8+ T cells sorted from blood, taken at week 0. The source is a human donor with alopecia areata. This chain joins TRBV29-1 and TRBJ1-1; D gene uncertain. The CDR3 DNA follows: TGCAGCGTTGACAGGATGAACACTGAAGCTTTCTTT. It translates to CSVDRMNTEAFF.